In this sample, the clone carrying this T cell receptor (beta chain) turned up a few times. Its cognate antigen is unknown. This entry comes from a study of beta chain features in type 1 diabetes. Findings and caveats of the study: Shorter TCRB CDR3s, moderately but significantly so, were found in Type 1 diabetes patients in all four CD4+ subsets.

Trimming shortened V by 2 bases and J by 2 bases, and 13 bases separated the two germline ends. Germline V gene data show CDR1 as SGDLS and CDR2 as YYNGEE. This CDR3 has 15 amino acids. Expressed TCRB transcripts were sequenced after all isolated RNA was converted to cDNA. Sequenced by immunoSEQ multiplex PCR; TCRdb stores in-frame clones only, minus some. The top ten clones hold 0.45% to 0.5% of a sample with under 200,000 clones, 10% of them seen once. The sequence was obtained from a man in his thirties or forties with type 1 diabetes. The specimen was central memory CD4+ T cells from blood. The genes are TRBV9 and TRBJ2-5; a possible D gene is TRBD2 (5 bases). CDR3 in amino acids: CASSVQIASQETQYF. CDR3 bases: TGTGCCAGCAGCGTGCAGATAGCGTCACAAGAGACCCAGTACTTC.